The present T cell receptor (beta chain) was sequenced within a study of cytomegalovirus exposure and HLA in healthy donors. General study results and limits: Some V segments could not be told apart, so they were left out, TRBV6-2 and TRBV6-3 among them. Common viral pathogens were later found to be apparently linked to several of the most significant clusters. Many donors shared some public TCRs, even though most TCR sequences were rare. Across donors, presence/absence analyses took sequencing depth to be roughly uniform.

The V gene's germline CDR1 is SEHNR and CDR2 FQNEAQ (reference sequence). Trimming stripped 5 bases from V and 7 bases from J, with 14 bases between. The CDR3 extends over 13 amino acids. Researchers ran the PCR with 60 Vbeta and 13 Jbeta primers. The protocol was immunoSEQ multiplex PCR, while the TCRdb copy is restricted to in-frame clones and leaves out a portion. This sample has about 110,000 clones, with approximately 80% found just once. Comments on this clone: Antigen unknown.

The V call is TRBV7-9, the J call TRBJ1-2, with D perhaps matching TRBD1 (6 bases). Material: PBMCs. The sequence came from a man aged 25 to 45 in good health and CMV-seropositive. The CDR3 bases are TGTGCCAGCAGCGGAAGGACAGTTGCTGGCTACACCTTC. Its protein product is CASSGRTVAGYTF.